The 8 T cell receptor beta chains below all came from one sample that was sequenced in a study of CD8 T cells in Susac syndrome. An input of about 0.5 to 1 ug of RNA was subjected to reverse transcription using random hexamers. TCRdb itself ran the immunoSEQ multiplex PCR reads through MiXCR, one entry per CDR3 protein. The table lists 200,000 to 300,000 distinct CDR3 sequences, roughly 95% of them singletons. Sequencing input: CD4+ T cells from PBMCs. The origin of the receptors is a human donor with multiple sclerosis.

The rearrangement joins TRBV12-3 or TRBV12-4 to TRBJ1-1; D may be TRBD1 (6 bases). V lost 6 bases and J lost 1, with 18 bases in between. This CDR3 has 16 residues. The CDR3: CASRQRWGGPNTEAFF. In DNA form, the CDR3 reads TGTGCCAGCAGGCAGCGGTGGGGGGGCCCGAACACTGAAGCTTTCTTT.

The CDR3 region is CSALGGGSSYEQYF. CDR3 nucleotide sequence: TGCAGTGCTTTGGGAGGGGGATCTTCCTACGAGCAGTACTTC. V and J are TRBV20-1 and TRBJ2-7; TRBD2 might be the D (7 bases). V was cut by 5 bases and J by 1 base, with 15 bases left in between. Looked up from germline, CDR1 is DFQATT and CDR2 is SNEGSKA (reference sequence). The CDR3 runs to 14 residues.

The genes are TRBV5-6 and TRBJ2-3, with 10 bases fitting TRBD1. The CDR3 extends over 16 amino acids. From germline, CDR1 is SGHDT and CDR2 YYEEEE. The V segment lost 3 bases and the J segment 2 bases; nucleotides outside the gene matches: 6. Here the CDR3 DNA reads TGTGCCAGCAGCTCCCGGGACAGGGGATTCACAGATACGCAGTATTTT. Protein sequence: CASSSRDRGFTDTQYF.

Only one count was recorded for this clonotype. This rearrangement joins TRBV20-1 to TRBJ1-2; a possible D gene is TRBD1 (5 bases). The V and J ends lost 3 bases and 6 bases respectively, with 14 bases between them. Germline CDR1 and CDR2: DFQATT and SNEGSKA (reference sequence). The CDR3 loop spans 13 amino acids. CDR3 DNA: TGCAGTGCTAGTGAGGGGACCGTTCATGGCTACACCTTC. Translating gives CSASEGTVHGYTF.

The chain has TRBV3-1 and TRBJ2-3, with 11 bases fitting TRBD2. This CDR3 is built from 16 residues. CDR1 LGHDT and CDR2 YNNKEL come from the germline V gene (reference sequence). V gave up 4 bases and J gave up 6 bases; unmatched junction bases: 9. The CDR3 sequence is CASSLMPGLAADTQYF. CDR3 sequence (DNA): TGTGCCAGCAGCCTAATGCCGGGACTAGCGGCGGATACGCAGTATTTT.

CDR3 amino acids: CATSGTGGQETQYF. The DNA of the CDR3 is TGTGCCACCAGCGGGACAGGTGGTCAAGAGACCCAGTACTTC. The chain links TRBV15 to TRBJ2-5; 8 bases fit TRBD1. The CDR3 sequence is 14 residues long. Trimming cost V 5 bases and J 2 bases; bases outside gene matches: 4. The germline CDR1 and CDR2 sequences are LNHNV and YYDKDF (reference sequence).

In nucleotides, the CDR3 is TGTGCCAGCAGCCCTCGAATAGGGACCCCGACCTACGAGCAGTACTTC. Protein product: CASSPRIGTPTYEQYF. The genes are TRBV14 and TRBJ2-7, with D perhaps matching TRBD1 or TRBD2 (5 bases each). V dropped 4 bases and J dropped 2 bases, with 18 bases sitting between them. The CDR3 covers 16 residues. Germline assignment: CDR1 SGHDN and CDR2 FVKESK. The full variable domain, in which reference TRBV14 and TRBJ2-7 provide the parts outside the CDR3, is EAGVTQFPSHSVIEKGQTVTLRCDPISGHDNLYWYRRVMGKEIKFLLHFVKESKQDESGMPNNRFLAERTGGTYSTLKVQPAELEDSGVYFCASSPRIGTPTYEQYFGPGTRLTVT.

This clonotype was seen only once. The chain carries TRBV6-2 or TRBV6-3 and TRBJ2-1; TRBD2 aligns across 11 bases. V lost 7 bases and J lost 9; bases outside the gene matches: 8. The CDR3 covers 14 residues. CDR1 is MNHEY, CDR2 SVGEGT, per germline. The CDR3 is CASTEGLAVGEQFF. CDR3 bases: TGTGCCAGCACCGAGGGACTAGCGGTGGGTGAGCAGTTCTTC.